This T cell receptor (beta chain) came from a study of T cells in Graves' hyperthyroidism and ophthalmopathy. Study findings and constraints: Peripheral blood also featured most of the thyroid clonotypes expanded above 0.001.

Researchers amplified the TCR beta CDR3 regions from RNA transcripts. A first-round RT-PCR of the TCR CDR3 used the HTBI primer set. TCRdb re-derived calls from the multiplex PCR reads in MiXCR, one entry per CDR3 protein. This table holds roughly 99,000 distinct CDR3 sequences, 16% found once. The sample holds many counts of this clonotype. What it recognizes is unknown. The authors took PBMCs from roughly 10 ml fresh peripheral blood. Germline CDR1 SEHNR, CDR2 FQNEAQ (reference sequence). The CDR3 is 15 amino acids. V was clipped by 5 bases and J by 6 bases; unmatched bases: 10. Specimen: blood. The source of this sequence is a woman aged 45 to 65 with Graves' hyperthyroidism. The chain uses TRBV7-9 and TRBJ2-1; 7 bases are a match to TRBD2. CDR3 amino acids: CASSPSRGGGNEQFF. In DNA, the CDR3 is TGTGCCAGCAGCCCTAGCCGTGGGGGGGGCAATGAGCAGTTCTTC.